A selection of T cell receptor beta chains follows, all from one sample in a study of T cells in narcolepsy. TCRdb's table, derived via immunoSEQ multiplex PCR, lists solely in-frame clones and lacks some. The sample holds some 20,000 clones, 80% to 85% seen once. Sequencing was carried out using memory (CD45RA-) CD4+ T cells from blood. These receptors were taken from a human donor in good health. The CDR3 runs from the conserved cysteine through the conserved F or W. Fields, in order: CDR3 protein, CDR3 DNA, clone size, D gene, J gene, V gene. A D gene is named only where the DNA matches it firmly. Some rows have no size entry. The others give once, few or many, or a class for an expanded clone.

CASSLSPTSGRREQFF TGCGCCAGCAGCTTGAGTCCGACTAGCGGGAGAAGGGAGCAGTTCTTC - TRBD2 TRBJ2-1 TRBV5-1
CATSRDLPDGAGNTIYF TGTGCCACCAGCAGAGATCTGCCTGACGGAGCTGGAAACACCATATATTTT - - TRBJ1-3 TRBV15
CASSRLAGTNTGELFF TGCGCCAGCAGCAGACTAGCGGGGACGAACACCGGGGAGCTGTTTTTT - TRBD2 TRBJ2-2 TRBV4-1
CASSGMGGNQPQHF TGTGCCAGCAGTGGGATGGGTGGCAATCAGCCCCAGCATTTT - - TRBJ1-5 TRBV5-4
CASTRDRGNSPLHF TGTGCCAGCACTCGGGACAGGGGGAATTCACCCCTCCACTTT - TRBD1 TRBJ1-6 TRBV2
CAIITGVGEQYF TGTGCCATCATTACAGGGGTCGGCGAGCAGTACTTC - TRBD1 TRBJ2-7 TRBV6-8
CASSRGGGSTDTQYF TGTGCCAGCAGCCGCGGGGGGGGAAGCACAGATACGCAGTATTTT - TRBD2 TRBJ2-3 TRBV5-4
CASSFSVGAGNTIYF TGTGCCAGCAGCTTCTCGGTTGGGGCTGGAAACACCATATATTTT - - TRBJ1-3 TRBV7-9
CASSYTGGQGYGYTF TGTGCCAGCAGTTACACAGGGGGCCAAGGCTATGGCTACACCTTC once TRBD1 TRBJ1-2 TRBV6-5
CASSARGARQPQHF TGTGCCAGCAGTGCGAGGGGGGCACGCCAGCCCCAGCATTTT - - TRBJ1-5 TRBV6-1
CASSIDPSGGEAFF TGTGCCAGTAGTATAGATCCCTCAGGGGGCGAGGCTTTCTTT - TRBD1 TRBJ1-1 TRBV19
CASSLDYRDDTEAFF TGTGCCAGCAGCTTAGATTACCGGGATGACACTGAAGCTTTCTTT few - TRBJ1-1 TRBV11-3
CASLHRFSSGANVLTF TGTGCCAGCCTGCACAGGTTCAGCTCTGGGGCCAACGTCCTGACTTTC - - TRBJ2-6 TRBV19
CASSRWGIEQFF TGTGCCAGCAGCCGATGGGGCATCGAGCAGTTCTTC - - TRBJ2-1 TRBV5-6
CAWSAGGGEYTGELFF TGTGCCTGGAGTGCGGGTGGGGGGGAGTACACCGGGGAGCTGTTTTTT many TRBD2 TRBJ2-2 TRBV30
CSVLGDMDGYTF TGCAGCGTTTTGGGGGACATGGATGGCTACACCTTC - - TRBJ1-2 TRBV29-1
CASSQQPGVRETQYF TGTGCCAGCAGCCAACAGCCAGGAGTTAGGGAGACCCAGTACTTC - - TRBJ2-5 TRBV4-2
CASSPDRSTYEQYF TGTGCCAGCTCACCGGACAGGTCTACCTACGAGCAGTACTTC - TRBD1 TRBJ2-7 TRBV18
CASSPMVNTEAFF TGTGCCAGCAGCCCCATGGTGAACACTGAAGCTTTCTTT - - TRBJ1-1 TRBV7-2
CASSLEGSGAEAFF TGTGCCAGCAGCTTAGAAGGTTCCGGCGCTGAAGCTTTCTTT - - TRBJ1-1 TRBV7-9
CASSAKVVNTDTQYF TGTGCCAGCAGCGCGAAGGTGGTAAACACAGATACGCAGTATTTT - - TRBJ2-3 TRBV9
CASSQEPNTEAFF TGTGCCAGCAGCCAAGAACCGAACACTGAAGCTTTCTTT few - TRBJ1-1 TRBV6-1
CASSQELRGANYGYTF TGTGCCAGCAGCCAAGAACTCCGCGGAGCTAACTATGGCTACACCTTC - - TRBJ1-2 TRBV4-2
CASRGWRESDYNEQFF TGTGCCAGCCGAGGGTGGCGGGAGTCCGACTACAATGAGCAGTTCTTC - TRBD2 TRBJ2-1 TRBV19
CASSDVGRSDEQFF TGTGCCAGCAGTGACGTAGGGAGATCCGATGAGCAGTTCTTC - - TRBJ2-1 TRBV25-1
CASSYRTLGQGQFF TGTGCCAGCAGCTACCGAACGCTGGGACAGGGGCAGTTCTTC few TRBD1 TRBJ2-1 TRBV7-2
CASSASRGPDTQYF TGTGCCAGCAGTGCTAGTCGGGGCCCAGATACGCAGTATTTT - - TRBJ2-3 TRBV2
CASSLEVLTLAGPDTQYF TGCGCCAGCAGCTTGGAGGTTCTGACGCTAGCGGGGCCAGATACGCAGTATTTT - TRBD2 TRBJ2-3 TRBV5-1
CASSLDRESYEQYF TGTGCCAGCAGCTTAGACAGGGAGAGCTACGAGCAGTACTTC - - TRBJ2-7 TRBV11-2
CASSLGQGNTEAFF TGTGCCAGCTCGCTAGGGCAGGGGAACACTGAAGCTTTCTTT - - TRBJ1-1 TRBV18
CASYPPRGGIHTQYF TGTGCCAGCTACCCTCCGCGGGGGGGTATACATACGCAGTATTTT - TRBD2 TRBJ2-3 TRBV25-1
CASRPTGTHGYTF TGTGCCAGCCGTCCGACAGGCACCCATGGCTACACCTTC - - TRBJ1-2 TRBV27
CASSERPLSHSEAFF TGTGCCAGCAGTGAACGACCTCTGAGTCACTCTGAAGCTTTCTTT - - TRBJ1-1 TRBV6-1
CASSMDPDRVVAGYTF TGTGCCAGTAGTATGGACCCCGACAGGGTGGTAGCTGGCTACACCTTC - TRBD1 TRBJ1-2 TRBV19
CASSPGQGMETQYF TGTGCCAGCTCACCCGGACAGGGGATGGAGACCCAGTACTTC - TRBD1 TRBJ2-5 TRBV18
CASSRNRDRGSTDTQYF TGTGCCAGTAGCCGTAACCGGGACAGGGGGTCCACAGATACGCAGTATTTT - TRBD1 TRBJ2-3 TRBV19
CASGRSTDTQYF TGTGCCAGCGGGAGAAGCACAGATACGCAGTATTTT - - TRBJ2-3 TRBV5-4
CASSPSSGGYEQYF TGTGCCAGCAGCCCCTCTAGCGGGGGATACGAGCAGTACTTC - TRBD2 TRBJ2-7 TRBV7-8
CASSYRGTGSPLHF TGTGCCAGCAGTTACAGGGGGACGGGTTCACCCCTCCACTTT - - TRBJ1-6 TRBV6-5
CASSGGPKSSYEQYF TGTGCCAGCAGTGGGGGCCCCAAAAGCTCCTACGAGCAGTACTTC - - TRBJ2-7 TRBV28
CASSLGVSDFYGYTF TGTGCCAGCAGCTTGGGTGTGAGTGACTTCTATGGCTACACCTTC - - TRBJ1-2 TRBV5-5
CASSLGVASNQPQHF TGTGCCAGCAGCTTAGGGGTCGCTAGCAATCAGCCCCAGCATTTT - - TRBJ1-5 TRBV7-2
CASRGPGELFF TGTGCCAGCCGAGGGCCCGGGGAGCTGTTTTTT - - TRBJ2-2 TRBV19
CASSTTGTSKYTGELFF TGCGCCAGCAGCACCACCGGGACTAGCAAGTACACCGGGGAGCTGTTTTTT few TRBD2 TRBJ2-2 TRBV5-1
CSADRTGEQYF TGCAGTGCGGACAGGACGGGCGAGCAGTACTTC - TRBD1 TRBJ2-7 TRBV20-1
CASSSRGTGSEQYF TGTGCCAGCAGCTCAAGGGGTACAGGGAGCGAGCAGTACTTC - - TRBJ2-7 TRBV11-1
CASSLGQLSTDTQYF TGTGCCAGCAGCTTGGGTCAGCTTAGCACAGATACGCAGTATTTT - - TRBJ2-3 TRBV5-6
CASTRGTNTGELFF TGTGCCAGCACCAGGGGGACCAACACCGGGGAGCTGTTTTTT - TRBD1 TRBJ2-2 TRBV18
CASTWTGSADTQYF TGTGCCAGCACCTGGACAGGGTCGGCAGATACGCAGTATTTT - TRBD1 TRBJ2-3 TRBV7-9
CASRRGQPGEAFF TGTGCCAGCAGACGTGGACAGCCCGGCGAAGCTTTCTTT - - TRBJ1-1 TRBV28
CAWSVGGSGNTIYF TGTGCCTGGAGTGTGGGGGGGTCCGGAAACACCATATATTTT - - TRBJ1-3 TRBV30
CASSFLAGTQFF TGTGCCAGTAGTTTTTTAGCGGGAACGCAGTTCTTC - TRBD2 TRBJ2-1 TRBV19
CASSQDGKERDGYTF TGTGCCAGCAGCCAAGATGGAAAAGAGAGGGATGGCTACACCTTC - - TRBJ1-2 TRBV4-2
CASRFDRGYEQYF TGTGCCAGCAGGTTCGACAGGGGCTACGAGCAGTACTTC - TRBD1 TRBJ2-7 TRBV5-4
CASSDYSGSEQYF TGTGCCAGCAGCGACTATAGCGGGTCCGAGCAGTACTTC - TRBD2 TRBJ2-7 TRBV7-2